These T cell receptor beta chains were read from a single sample in a study of cytomegalovirus exposure and HLA in healthy donors. Profiled with immunoSEQ multiplex PCR; TCRdb holds only in-frame clones, not every one. This sample has under 250,000 clones, with roughly 84% found just once. The source material was PBMCs. These receptor sequences come from a human donor in good health. CDR3s include the opening cysteine and the closing phenylalanine or tryptophan. D genes are given only for firm matches. Only some rows state a clone size, as once, few, many or a class for expanded clones.

v_call: TRBV6-5; d_call: NA; j_call: TRBJ1-1; clone_size: NA; cdr3_aa: CASSFTTGIAEAFF; cdr3_nt: TGTGCCAGCAGTTTCACCACAGGGATCGCTGAAGCTTTCTTT
v_call: TRBV19; d_call: NA; j_call: TRBJ2-3; clone_size: NA; cdr3_aa: CASMSQGRSADTQYF; cdr3_nt: TGTGCCAGTATGTCGCAGGGTAGGTCGGCAGATACGCAGTATTTT
v_call: TRBV5-4; d_call: TRBD2; j_call: TRBJ2-7; clone_size: once; cdr3_aa: CASSRIVGGSNEQYF; cdr3_nt: TGTGCCAGCAGTAGGATCGTTGGCGGGAGTAACGAGCAGTACTTC
v_call: TRBV7-9; d_call: NA; j_call: TRBJ1-2; clone_size: NA; cdr3_aa: CASSLGNGGTGYTF; cdr3_nt: TGTGCCAGCAGCTTAGGGAACGGGGGTACGGGCTACACCTTC
v_call: TRBV18; d_call: NA; j_call: TRBJ2-1; clone_size: NA; cdr3_aa: CASSPFGGADNEQFF; cdr3_nt: TGTGCCAGCTCACCGTTTGGGGGGGCTGACAATGAGCAGTTCTTC
v_call: TRBV1; d_call: NA; j_call: TRBJ2-7; clone_size: NA; cdr3_aa: CTSSRVATFSYEQYF; cdr3_nt: TGCACCAGCAGCCGTGTCGCGACTTTCTCCTACGAGCAGTACTTC
v_call: TRBV27; d_call: TRBD2; j_call: TRBJ2-5; clone_size: NA; cdr3_aa: CASRRGGETQYF; cdr3_nt: TGTGCCAGCAGGCGCGGGGGAGAGACCCAGTACTTC
v_call: TRBV7-9; d_call: NA; j_call: TRBJ1-1; clone_size: NA; cdr3_aa: CASSTAGVVPEAFF; cdr3_nt: TGTGCCAGCAGCACCGCAGGGGTTGTTCCTGAAGCTTTCTTT
v_call: TRBV5-4; d_call: TRBD1; j_call: TRBJ1-1; clone_size: NA; cdr3_aa: CASSSIGTGVAFF; cdr3_nt: TGTGCCAGCAGCTCAATTGGGACAGGGGTGGCTTTCTTT
v_call: TRBV27; d_call: NA; j_call: TRBJ2-3; clone_size: NA; cdr3_aa: CASSLRQGFTDTQYF; cdr3_nt: TGTGCCAGCAGTTTGAGGCAGGGCTTCACAGATACGCAGTATTTT
v_call: TRBV27; d_call: NA; j_call: TRBJ2-2; clone_size: NA; cdr3_aa: CASSFSGNANTGELFF; cdr3_nt: TGTGCCAGCAGTTTTTCGGGGAACGCGAACACCGGGGAGCTGTTTTTT
v_call: TRBV18; d_call: TRBD1; j_call: TRBJ1-2; clone_size: once; cdr3_aa: CASSPGDRGLYGYTF; cdr3_nt: TGTGCCAGCTCACCTGGGGACAGGGGGCTCTATGGCTACACCTTC
v_call: TRBV5-8; d_call: TRBD1; j_call: TRBJ1-1; clone_size: NA; cdr3_aa: CASSLARGSNTEAFF; cdr3_nt: TGTGCCAGCAGCTTGGCCAGGGGGTCAAACACTGAAGCTTTCTTT
v_call: TRBV10-3; d_call: NA; j_call: TRBJ2-7; clone_size: NA; cdr3_aa: CAISESRLEQYF; cdr3_nt: TGTGCCATCAGTGAGTCCCGACTAGAGCAGTACTTC
v_call: TRBV21-1; d_call: NA; j_call: TRBJ1-4; clone_size: NA; cdr3_aa: CARTDRCREKLFF; cdr3_nt: TGTGCCAGGACGGACAGGTGTAGAGAAAAACTGTTTTTT
v_call: TRBV7-8; d_call: TRBD2; j_call: TRBJ2-5; clone_size: NA; cdr3_aa: CASSESPTSGAQYF; cdr3_nt: TGTGCCAGCAGCGAATCCCCTACTAGCGGGGCCCAGTACTTC
v_call: TRBV5-6; d_call: NA; j_call: TRBJ2-7; clone_size: NA; cdr3_aa: CASSLAGEQYF; cdr3_nt: TGTGCCAGCAGCTTGGCAGGGGAGCAGTACTTC
v_call: TRBV2; d_call: NA; j_call: TRBJ2-5; clone_size: NA; cdr3_aa: CASNSGLRYF; cdr3_nt: TGTGCCAGCAACTCGGGACTCCGGTACTTC
v_call: TRBV4-1; d_call: NA; j_call: TRBJ2-7; clone_size: NA; cdr3_aa: CASSQDLAPSSYEQYF; cdr3_nt: TGCGCCAGCAGCCAAGACCTGGCGCCTAGCTCCTACGAGCAGTACTTC
v_call: TRBV7-6; d_call: NA; j_call: TRBJ2-7; clone_size: NA; cdr3_aa: CASSPKTGGISSYEQYF; cdr3_nt: TGTGCCAGCAGCCCCAAAACCGGAGGGATAAGCTCCTACGAGCAGTACTTC
v_call: TRBV7-2; d_call: NA; j_call: TRBJ2-7; clone_size: NA; cdr3_aa: CASSLVNSGYEQYF; cdr3_nt: TGTGCCAGCAGCTTAGTAAACTCAGGCTACGAGCAGTACTTC
v_call: TRBV7-9; d_call: TRBD2; j_call: TRBJ2-7; clone_size: NA; cdr3_aa: CASSLGLAGSLYEQYF; cdr3_nt: TGTGCCAGCAGCTTAGGGCTAGCGGGAAGCTTGTACGAGCAGTACTTC
v_call: TRBV7-9; d_call: TRBD1; j_call: TRBJ2-3; clone_size: NA; cdr3_aa: CASSLITGGTDTQYF; cdr3_nt: TGTGCCAGCAGCTTAATCACAGGGGGCACAGATACGCAGTATTTT
v_call: TRBV5-1; d_call: NA; j_call: TRBJ2-3; clone_size: NA; cdr3_aa: CASSPLGDTQYF; cdr3_nt: TGCGCCAGCAGCCCCCTAGGAGATACGCAGTATTTT
v_call: TRBV19; d_call: TRBD1; j_call: TRBJ2-7; clone_size: NA; cdr3_aa: CASSKTGASRNSYEQYF; cdr3_nt: TGTGCCAGTAGTAAAACAGGGGCTTCTCGCAACTCCTACGAGCAGTACTTC
v_call: TRBV25-1; d_call: NA; j_call: TRBJ2-7; clone_size: NA; cdr3_aa: CASSEWAKAAPHYEQYF; cdr3_nt: TGTGCCAGCAGTGAATGGGCGAAGGCTGCGCCTCACTACGAGCAGTACTTC
v_call: TRBV2; d_call: TRBD2; j_call: TRBJ2-7; clone_size: few; cdr3_aa: CASSEGLADTYEQYF; cdr3_nt: TGTGCCAGCAGTGAAGGGCTAGCGGACACCTACGAGCAGTACTTC
v_call: TRBV27; d_call: NA; j_call: TRBJ1-6; clone_size: NA; cdr3_aa: CASSWSSYNSPLHF; cdr3_nt: TGTGCCAGCAGTTGGAGCTCCTATAATTCACCCCTCCACTTT
v_call: TRBV6-5; d_call: TRBD2; j_call: TRBJ2-3; clone_size: NA; cdr3_aa: CASGHRRETTDTQYF; cdr3_nt: TGTGCCAGCGGGCATCGGCGGGAGACCACAGATACGCAGTATTTT
v_call: TRBV5-1; d_call: NA; j_call: TRBJ1-1; clone_size: NA; cdr3_aa: CASSLGDSLGTFF; cdr3_nt: TGCGCCAGCAGCTTGGGAGACTCCCTCGGGACTTTCTTT
v_call: TRBV5-6; d_call: NA; j_call: TRBJ1-2; clone_size: NA; cdr3_aa: CASSLVGQGDNYGYTF; cdr3_nt: TGTGCCAGCAGCTTGGTGGGCCAGGGTGATAACTATGGCTACACCTTC
v_call: TRBV2; d_call: NA; j_call: TRBJ2-4; clone_size: NA; cdr3_aa: CASSDAGLGFKYF; cdr3_nt: TGTGCCAGCAGTGACGCAGGATTGGGTTTTAAGTACTTC
v_call: TRBV7-9; d_call: NA; j_call: TRBJ1-3; clone_size: NA; cdr3_aa: CASREGVLNTIYF; cdr3_nt: TGTGCCAGCAGGGAAGGGGTGCTAAACACCATATATTTT
v_call: TRBV5-6; d_call: TRBD1; j_call: TRBJ1-5; clone_size: NA; cdr3_aa: CASSGTGGNQPQHF; cdr3_nt: TGTGCCAGCAGCGGGACAGGGGGCAATCAGCCCCAGCATTTT
v_call: TRBV7-9; d_call: NA; j_call: TRBJ2-7; clone_size: NA; cdr3_aa: CASSLVPGDYEQYF; cdr3_nt: TGTGCCAGCAGCTTAGTGCCGGGGGACTACGAGCAGTACTTC
v_call: TRBV10-3; d_call: NA; j_call: TRBJ2-5; clone_size: NA; cdr3_aa: CAISDQGLNQETQYF; cdr3_nt: TGTGCCATCAGTGACCAGGGACTGAACCAAGAGACCCAGTACTTC
v_call: TRBV18; d_call: NA; j_call: TRBJ1-1; clone_size: few; cdr3_aa: CASSPPGLGKDTEAFF; cdr3_nt: TGTGCCAGCTCACCACCGGGGCTGGGGAAGGACACTGAAGCTTTCTTT